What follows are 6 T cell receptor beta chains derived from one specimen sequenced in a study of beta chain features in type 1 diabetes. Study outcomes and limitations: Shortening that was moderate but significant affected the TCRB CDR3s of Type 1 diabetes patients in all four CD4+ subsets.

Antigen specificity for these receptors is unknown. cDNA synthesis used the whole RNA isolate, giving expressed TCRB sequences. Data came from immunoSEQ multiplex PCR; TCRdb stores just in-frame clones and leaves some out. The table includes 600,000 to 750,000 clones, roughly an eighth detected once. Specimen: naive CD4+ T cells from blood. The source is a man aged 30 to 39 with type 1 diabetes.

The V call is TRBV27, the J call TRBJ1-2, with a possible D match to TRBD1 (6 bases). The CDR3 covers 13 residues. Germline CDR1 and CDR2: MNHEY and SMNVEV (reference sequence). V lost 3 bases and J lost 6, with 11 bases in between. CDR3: CASSLLGGHGYTF. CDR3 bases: TGTGCCAGCAGTTTGCTAGGGGGTCATGGCTACACCTTC.

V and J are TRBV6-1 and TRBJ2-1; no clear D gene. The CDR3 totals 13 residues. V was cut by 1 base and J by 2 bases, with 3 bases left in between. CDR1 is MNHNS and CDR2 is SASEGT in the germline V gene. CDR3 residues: CASSEGAYNEQFF. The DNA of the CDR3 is TGTGCCAGCAGTGAAGGCGCCTACAATGAGCAGTTCTTC.

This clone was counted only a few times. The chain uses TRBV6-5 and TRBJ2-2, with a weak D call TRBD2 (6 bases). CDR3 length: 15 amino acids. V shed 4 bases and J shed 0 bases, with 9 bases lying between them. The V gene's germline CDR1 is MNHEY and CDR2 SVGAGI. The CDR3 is CASSWEEPNTGELFF. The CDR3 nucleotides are TGTGCCAGCAGTTGGGAGGAGCCGAACACCGGGGAGCTGTTTTTT.

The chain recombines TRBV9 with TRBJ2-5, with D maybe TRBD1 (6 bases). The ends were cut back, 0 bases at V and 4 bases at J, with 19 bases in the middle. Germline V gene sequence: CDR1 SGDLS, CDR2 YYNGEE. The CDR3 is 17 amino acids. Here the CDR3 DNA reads TGTGCCAGCAGCGTAGCCAGGGGAAAGTCTGTGGGAGAGACCCAGTACTTC. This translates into CASSVARGKSVGETQYF.

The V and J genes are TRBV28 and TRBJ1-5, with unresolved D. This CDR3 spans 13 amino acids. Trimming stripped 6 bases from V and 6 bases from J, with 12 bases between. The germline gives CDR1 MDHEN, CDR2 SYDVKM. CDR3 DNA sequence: TGTGCCAGCAGGTCCCCGGGCTCTCAGCCCCAGCATTTT. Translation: CASRSPGSQPQHF.

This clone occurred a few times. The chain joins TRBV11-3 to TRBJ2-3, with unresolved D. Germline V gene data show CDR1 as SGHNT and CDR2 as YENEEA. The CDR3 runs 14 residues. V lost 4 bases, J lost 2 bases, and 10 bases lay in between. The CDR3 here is CASSYNSDTDTQYF. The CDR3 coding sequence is TGTGCCAGCAGCTACAACAGTGACACAGATACGCAGTATTTT.